The 26 T cell receptor beta chains given below trace back to one sample, sequenced in a study of CD8 T cells in ankylosing spondylitis. TCRdb used MiXCR to reprocess the 5' RACE reads, holding one entry per CDR3 protein. Of 36,000 or so distinct CDR3 sequences listed, 4.5% to 6% were seen once; the top ten hold approximately 12%. Input material: blood, either unsorted or a sorted T cell fraction (not recorded which). Receptor source: a male donor with ankylosing spondylitis or in good health (not recorded which).

This clonotype has at least ten counts. The chain recombines TRBV10-3 with TRBJ1-3, with D possibly being TRBD1 (5 bases). CDR1 ENHRY and CDR2 SYGVKD come from the germline V gene. The CDR3 totals 15 residues. V shed 6 bases and J shed 3 bases, with 15 bases lying between them. CDR3 DNA sequence: TGTGCCATCAGGACCCCCGACAGCTTTGGAAACACCATATATTTT. It encodes CAIRTPDSFGNTIYF.

In this sample, this clonotype turned up many times. The rearrangement joins TRBV19 to TRBJ1-5, with D tentatively TRBD1 (5 bases). The CDR3 is made up of 21 amino acids. The V and J ends lost 11 bases and 6 bases respectively, with 41 bases between them. Germline V CDR1 and CDR2: LNHDA, SQIVND (reference sequence). CDR3 protein: CAPRDPPKAVSPKTVGQPQHF. In nucleotides, the CDR3 is TGTGCCCCCAGGGACCCGCCTAAAGCAGTATCCCCCAAGACAGTTGGTCAGCCCCAGCATTTT.

This clonotype came up many times. The chain carries TRBV20-1 and TRBJ2-1; 8 bases agree with TRBD2. The V gene end was trimmed by 3 bases and the J gene end by 3 bases; junction bases not matched to a gene: 7. Germline loops: CDR1 DFQATT, CDR2 SNEGSKA (reference sequence). The CDR3 extends over 15 amino acids. The CDR3 DNA reads as TGCAGTGCTAGGATCCTGAGCGGGAGCTACAATGAGCAGTTCTTC. Residues: CSARILSGSYNEQFF.

This clonotype was seen at least ten times. This sequence joins TRBV6-5 and TRBJ2-3, with D uncertain. The CDR3 spans 16 residues. Germline V gives CDR1 MNHEY, CDR2 SVGAGI. V lost 2 bases and J 0 bases, leaving 12 bases between the germline ends. Here the CDR3 DNA reads TGTGCCAGCAGTTACGTTGTGGCGTTTAGCACAGATACGCAGTATTTT. Its translation is CASSYVVAFSTDTQYF.

The rearrangement joins TRBV14 to TRBJ2-2; TRBD2 aligns across 7 bases. Trimming removed 4 bases from V and 0 bases from J; junction bases left unmatched: 5. The CDR3 totals 16 residues. The germline V gene encodes CDR1 SGHDN and CDR2 FVKESK. CDR3 protein: CASSRGGLANTGELFF. For the CDR3, the DNA is TGTGCCAGCAGCCGGGGGGGTTTGGCGAACACCGGGGAGCTGTTTTTT.

The table lists this clonotype with many counts. The chain couples TRBV5-1 to TRBJ2-7; TRBD1 matches 7 bases. There are 13 residues in the CDR3. Trimming took 4 bases from V and 2 from J; bases not matched to a gene: 3. Germline lookup yields CDR1 SGHRS and CDR2 YFSETQ. The CDR3 region is CASSPGQTYEQYF. CDR3 in DNA: TGCGCCAGCAGCCCGGGACAGACCTACGAGCAGTACTTC. The complete variable domain, with remaining parts taken from reference TRBV5-1 and TRBJ2-7, reads KAGVTQTPRYLIKTRGQQVTLSCSPISGHRSVSWYQQTPGQGLQFLFEYFSETQRNKGNFPGRFSGRQFSNSRSEMNVSTLELGDSALYLCASSPGQTYEQYFGPGTRLTVT.

By share, this clonotype ranks as medium-sized. The genes are TRBV20-1 and TRBJ1-4; D is ambiguous. The germline gives CDR1 DFQATT, CDR2 SNEGSKA (reference sequence). The V end lost 6 bases, the J end lost 4 bases, and 15 bases lay between the germline ends. This CDR3 has 14 amino acids. CDR3 bases: TGCAGTGCCCCAGGAGTGGTGAATAATGAAAAACTGTTTTTT. The encoded protein is CSAPGVVNNEKLFF.

This clonotype ranks as medium-sized. This chain joins TRBV7-8 and TRBJ2-1, with D tentatively TRBD1 or TRBD2 (5 bases each). This CDR3 region has 16 residues. Looked up from germline, CDR1 is SGHVS and CDR2 is FQNEAQ. The V end lost 0 bases, the J end lost 5 bases, and 14 bases lay between the germline ends. In DNA, the CDR3 is TGTGCCAGCAGCTTAGCACACGGGACGCCCGACAATGAGCAGTTCTTC. It codes for CASSLAHGTPDNEQFF.

The sample holds many counts of this clonotype. The chain has TRBV5-1 and TRBJ1-5; possibly TRBD1 for D (6 bases). Trimming removed 2 bases at V and 4 bases at J, with 10 bases between. The germline V gene has CDR1 SGHRS and CDR2 YFSETQ. The CDR3 consists of 14 residues. DNA for the CDR3: TGCGCCAGCAGCTTTCAAGGGGGAAATCAGCCCCAGCATTTT. This translates into CASSFQGGNQPQHF.

This clonotype was seen repeatedly, ten times or more. The rearrangement joins TRBV28 to TRBJ2-7, with D maybe TRBD1 (5 bases). Trimming cost V 6 bases and J 5 bases, with 14 bases left between them. Germline V gene sequence: CDR1 MDHEN, CDR2 SYDVKM. The CDR3 runs to 13 residues. The CDR3 protein is CASRIQDPHEQYF. The CDR3 DNA follows: TGTGCCAGCAGGATACAGGACCCCCACGAGCAGTACTTC.

This clonotype was seen many times. The chain links TRBV10-3 to TRBJ2-3; D is possibly TRBD1 or TRBD2 (5 bases each). CDR1 is ENHRY, CDR2 SYGVKD, per germline. V gave up 6 bases and J gave up 1 base, with 14 bases separating them. The CDR3 is 15 residues long. The CDR3 DNA reads as TGTGCCATCAGCCCCGGGACCCCAGGCACAGATACGCAGTATTTT. Translation gives CAISPGTPGTDTQYF.

Ten or more counts support this clonotype. As DNA, the CDR3 is TGCAGTGCTAGAGAAAAAGCGCCTCAGTTCTTC. Its protein is CSAREKAPQFF. V is TRBV20-1 and J is TRBJ2-1; D not certain. Per the germline V gene, CDR1 is DFQATT and CDR2 is SNEGSKA (reference sequence). The CDR3 totals 11 residues. The ends were cut back, 0 bases at V and 13 bases at J, with 10 bases in the middle.

This clonotype was observed many times. The V and J genes are TRBV30 and TRBJ1-3; D is unclear. Trimming shortened V by 2 bases and J by 4 bases, and 15 bases separated the two germline ends. The CDR3 is 15 amino acids. Per germline, CDR1 GTSNPN and CDR2 SVGIG (reference sequence). This CDR3 reads CAWSPVIGWGNTIYF. CDR3 coding DNA: TGTGCCTGGAGTCCGGTTATCGGGTGGGGAAACACCATATATTTT.

The table lists this clonotype with a few counts. The chain combines TRBV20-1 with TRBJ1-5, with D unresolved. Germline CDR1 and CDR2: DFQATT and SNEGSKA (reference sequence). The CDR3 covers 15 residues. V lost 1 base and J lost 3, with 13 bases in between. CDR3 region: CSARVRALLNQPQHF. The CDR3 nucleotides read TGCAGTGCTAGAGTTCGGGCCCTTCTCAATCAGCCCCAGCATTTT.

The V gene is TRBV12-3 or TRBV12-4, the J gene TRBJ2-2; unclear D gene. The CDR3 loop spans 12 amino acids. Trimming removed 1 base at V and 7 bases at J, with 4 bases between. CDR3 in DNA: TGTGCCAGCAGTTTAGACCTCGGGGAGCTGTTTTTT. It yields the protein CASSLDLGELFF.

Ten or more counts support this clonotype. The J gene is TRBJ2-7, the V gene TRBV7-8, with unresolved D. The CDR3 is 13 residues long. Trimming pared 0 bases from V and 4 bases from J, leaving 7 bases between. Germline CDR1 SGHVS, CDR2 FQNEAQ. Here the CDR3 DNA reads TGTGCCAGCAGCTTAGCGCTTTCGTACGAGCAGTACTTC. It yields the protein CASSLALSYEQYF.

This clonotype was detected many times. The CDR3 DNA is TGTGCCAGCTCCCAAACAGGGAGCTCGGGCAATGAGCAGTTCTTC. This gives the protein CASSQTGSSGNEQFF. The V call is TRBV7-9, the J call TRBJ2-1; D might be TRBD1 (6 bases). The CDR3 spans 15 residues. V was cut by 8 bases and J by 6 bases, with 20 bases left in between. Germline V gives CDR1 SEHNR, CDR2 FQNEAQ (reference sequence).

This clonotype was observed once. The gene calls are TRBV11-1 and TRBJ2-5; the D gene could be TRBD1 or TRBD2 (5 bases each). The CDR3 covers 22 residues. Trimming removed 0 bases from V and 3 bases from J, with 32 bases in between. Germline V gene sequence: CDR1 SGHAT, CDR2 FQDESV (reference sequence). This CDR3 reads CASSLALGRAGVLTGAKETQYF. The DNA of the CDR3 is TGTGCCAGCAGCTTAGCGCTGGGTAGGGCTGGTGTGTTGACCGGGGCTAAAGAGACCCAGTACTTC. Full variable domain (missing parts from reference TRBV11-1 and TRBJ2-5): EAEVAQSPRYKITEKSQAVAFWCDPISGHATLYWYRQILGQGPELLVQFQDESVVDDSQLPKDRFSAERLKGVDSTLKIQPAELGDSAMYLCASSLALGRAGVLTGAKETQYFGPGTRLLVL.

This clonotype was detected a few times. The CDR3 spells CASRGASYEQYF. The CDR3 DNA is TGTGCCAGCAGGGGGGCCTCCTACGAGCAGTACTTC. V and J are TRBV7-8 and TRBJ2-7, with D perhaps matching TRBD1 (6 bases). Looked up from germline, CDR1 is SGHVS and CDR2 is FQNEAQ. V was clipped by 6 bases and J by 0 bases, with 6 bases between them. This CDR3 contains 12 residues.

This clonotype has at least ten counts. The chain has TRBV6-1 and TRBJ1-5; D remains unclear. Germline V gene sequence: CDR1 MNHNS, CDR2 SASEGT. The CDR3 spans 14 residues. V lost 2 bases to trimming and J lost 0 bases, with 5 bases between them. The chain's CDR3 is CASSESYSNQPQHF. The CDR3 bases are TGTGCCAGCAGTGAAAGCTATAGCAATCAGCCCCAGCATTTT.

The table lists this clonotype with many counts. The V gene is TRBV28, the J gene TRBJ1-1, with a weak D call TRBD1 (6 bases). The CDR3 is 15 residues long. CDR1 is MDHEN, CDR2 SYDVKM, per germline. V was cut by 4 bases and J by 1 base, with 13 bases left in between. DNA of the CDR3: TGTGCCAGCAGTTCAGGGGACATCACGAACACTGAAGCTTTCTTT. This translates into CASSSGDITNTEAFF. The whole variable domain, remainder taken from reference TRBV28 and TRBJ1-1, is DVKVTQSSRYLVKRTGEKVFLECVQDMDHENMFWYRQDPGLGLRLIYFSYDVKMKEKGDIPEGYSVSREKKERFSLILESASTNQTSMYLCASSSGDITNTEAFFGQGTRLTVV.

This clonotype was detected many times. CDR3 bases: TGTGCCAGCAGTTTACCAGGGGGCGCGAACACCGGGGAGCTGTTTTTT. As protein: CASSLPGGANTGELFF. The chain employs TRBV28 and TRBJ2-2, with TRBD1 matching over 8 bases. The germline V gene encodes CDR1 MDHEN and CDR2 SYDVKM. V gave up 2 bases and J gave up 0 bases; unmatched junction bases: 2. CDR3 size: 16 residues.

Within the sample, this clonotype is medium-sized. V usage is TRBV5-1 and J usage is TRBJ1-2, with D unresolved. V was shortened by 0 bases and J by 0 bases, with 6 bases between the two germline ends. This CDR3 has 14 residues. CDR1 and CDR2 (germline): SGHRS, YFSETQ. DNA of the CDR3: TGCGCCAGCAGCTTGGACGGTTCTAACTATGGCTACACCTTC. This gives the protein CASSLDGSNYGYTF.

Ten or more counts support this clonotype. The V and J genes are TRBV3-1 and TRBJ2-7; D not certain. V lost 6 bases and J 0 bases, leaving 15 bases between the germline ends. Germline V lookup: CDR1 LGHDT, CDR2 YNNKEL (reference sequence). This CDR3 region has 15 residues. The CDR3 DNA sequence: TGTGCCAGCAGACGGGCCCCAGGCAGCTCCTACGAGCAGTACTTC. This codes for CASRRAPGSSYEQYF.

This clonotype showed up many times. The gene calls are TRBV11-1 and TRBJ2-3; D ambiguous. The germline V gene has CDR1 SGHAT and CDR2 FQDESV (reference sequence). V was shortened by 0 bases and J by 3 bases, with 10 bases between the two germline ends. This CDR3 spans 15 amino acids. Here the CDR3 DNA reads TGTGCCAGCAGCTTAGCGGGTGTCACTACAGATACGCAGTATTTT. It yields the protein CASSLAGVTTDTQYF.

This clonotype was counted many times. The V call is TRBV7-9, the J call TRBJ2-7; D is tentatively TRBD1 or TRBD2 (5 bases each). The CDR3 spans 14 residues. CDR1 and CDR2 from the germline V gene are SEHNR and FQNEAQ (reference sequence). Trimming stripped 5 bases from V and 2 bases from J, with 13 bases between. The CDR3 coding sequence is TGTGCCAGCAGCCCCGGGACGGGAACCTACGAGCAGTACTTC. Translating it yields CASSPGTGTYEQYF.